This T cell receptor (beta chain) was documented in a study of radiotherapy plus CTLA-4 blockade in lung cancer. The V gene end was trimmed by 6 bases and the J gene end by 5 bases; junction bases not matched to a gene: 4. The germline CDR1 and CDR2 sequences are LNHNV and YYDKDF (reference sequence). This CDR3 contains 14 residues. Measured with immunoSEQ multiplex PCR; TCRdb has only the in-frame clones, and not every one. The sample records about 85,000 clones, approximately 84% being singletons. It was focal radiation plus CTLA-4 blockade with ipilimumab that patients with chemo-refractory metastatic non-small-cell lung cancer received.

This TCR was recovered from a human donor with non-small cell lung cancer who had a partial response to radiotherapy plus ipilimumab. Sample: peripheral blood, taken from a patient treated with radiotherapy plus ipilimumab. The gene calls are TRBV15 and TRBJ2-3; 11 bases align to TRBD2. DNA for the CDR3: TGTGCCACCAGTCAACTAGCGGGAGTAGATACGCAGTATTTT. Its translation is CATSQLAGVDTQYF.